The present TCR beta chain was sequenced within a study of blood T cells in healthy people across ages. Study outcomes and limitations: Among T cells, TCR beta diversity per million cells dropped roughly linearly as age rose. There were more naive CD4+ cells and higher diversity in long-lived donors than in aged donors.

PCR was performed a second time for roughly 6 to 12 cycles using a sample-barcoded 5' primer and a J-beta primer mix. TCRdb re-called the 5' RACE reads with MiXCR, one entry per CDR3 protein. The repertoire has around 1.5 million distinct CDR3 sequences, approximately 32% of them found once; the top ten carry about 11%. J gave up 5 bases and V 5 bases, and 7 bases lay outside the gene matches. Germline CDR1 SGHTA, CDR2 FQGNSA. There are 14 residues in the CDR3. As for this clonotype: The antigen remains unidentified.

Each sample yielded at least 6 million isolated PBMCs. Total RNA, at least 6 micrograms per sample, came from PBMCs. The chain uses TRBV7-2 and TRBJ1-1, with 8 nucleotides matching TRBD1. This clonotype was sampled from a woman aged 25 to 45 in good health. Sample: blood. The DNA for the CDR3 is TGTGCCAGCAGCCCCCGGACAGGGAGAACTGAAGCTTTCTTT. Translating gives CASSPRTGRTEAFF.